The present entry profiles one TCR beta chain with its context. Other nucleotide sequences from this sample produce the same CDR3. Clones were sequenced by immunoSEQ multiplex PCR, and TCRdb holds only the in-frame ones, with some missing. The repertoire holds hundreds of thousands of clones, 80% to 90% seen once, with 1% in the top ten. This sample stems from a study of blood T cell repertoires in COVID-19. Germline V gene lookup returns CDR1 DFQATT and CDR2 SNEGSKA (reference sequence). This CDR3 spans 11 amino acids. The junction had 5 bases not matched to a gene; V was cut back by 5 bases and J by 8 bases.

The sequenced material came from PBMCs or T cells enriched from blood (not recorded which). The chain is built from TRBV20-1 and TRBJ1-2; 7 bases map to TRBD1. The clonotype comes from a man between 18 and 35 years old who had recovered from COVID-19. The CDR3 nucleotides read TGCAGTGCTTCAGGGGGTTACGGCTACACCTTC. Its translation is CSASGGYGYTF.